The rows below give T cell receptor beta chains drawn from one sample of a study of PD-1 blockade in classical Hodgkin lymphoma. The assay was immunoSEQ multiplex PCR, and TCRdb's table has in-frame clones only and misses some. The sample has around 35,000 clones; roughly 88% are singletons. The sequencing here drew on peripheral blood mononuclear cells (PBMCs), taken before the second cycle of nivolumab. All receptors derive from a human donor with classical Hodgkin lymphoma. The CDR3 runs from the conserved cysteine through the conserved F or W. A D gene is named only where the DNA matches it firmly. The listing skips clone size in some rows; elsewhere it reads once, few, many or a size class.

clone size: -; D gene: -; V gene: TRBV5-1; J gene: TRBJ1-1; CDR3 DNA: TGCGCCAGCAGCTTGGGTGGCAGTGAGGCAGCTTTCTTT; CDR3 protein: CASSLGGSEAAFF
clone size: -; D gene: -; V gene: TRBV7-9; J gene: TRBJ2-1; CDR3 DNA: TGTGCCAGCACCCCTAGCGCCATACGGACTGAGCAGTTCTTC; CDR3 protein: CASTPSAIRTEQFF
clone size: few; D gene: -; V gene: TRBV7-9; J gene: TRBJ1-2; CDR3 DNA: TGTGCCAGCAGCTTAGGGTCCGCCCTAGGGGACTATGGCTACACCTTC; CDR3 protein: CASSLGSALGDYGYTF
clone size: -; D gene: TRBD1; V gene: TRBV14; J gene: TRBJ1-1; CDR3 DNA: TGTGCCAGCAGCCAATACAGGGGCCCCACTGAAGCTTTCTTT; CDR3 protein: CASSQYRGPTEAFF
clone size: -; D gene: -; V gene: TRBV2; J gene: TRBJ1-4; CDR3 DNA: TGTGCCAGCGGTGGGACGCAAAATGAAAAACTGTTTTTT; CDR3 protein: CASGGTQNEKLFF
clone size: -; D gene: TRBD2; V gene: TRBV6-6; J gene: TRBJ2-1; CDR3 DNA: TGTGCCAGTGCTTTCCTAGCGGGAGGTACCTACAATGAGCAGTTCTTC; CDR3 protein: CASAFLAGGTYNEQFF
clone size: -; D gene: -; V gene: TRBV7-6; J gene: TRBJ2-7; CDR3 DNA: TGTGCCAGCAGCCGGAACAGGGCCGAGCAGTACTTC; CDR3 protein: CASSRNRAEQYF
clone size: -; D gene: TRBD2; V gene: TRBV6-5; J gene: TRBJ2-1; CDR3 DNA: TGTGCCAGCAGATTTAGCGGGTACAATGAGCAGTTCTTC; CDR3 protein: CASRFSGYNEQFF
clone size: -; D gene: -; V gene: TRBV7-3; J gene: TRBJ2-3; CDR3 DNA: TGTGCCAGCAGCTTAACGGCAGATAGCACAGATACGCAGTATTTT; CDR3 protein: CASSLTADSTDTQYF
clone size: -; D gene: TRBD1; V gene: TRBV7-9; J gene: TRBJ1-1; CDR3 DNA: TGTGCCAGCAGCTTAGGGTCAGGGGGCGTCATGGGCACTGAAGCTTTCTTT; CDR3 protein: CASSLGSGGVMGTEAFF
clone size: -; D gene: -; V gene: TRBV6-1; J gene: TRBJ2-7; CDR3 DNA: TGTGCCAGCACCGTACCGGAGGGCCTTGCTGAGCAGTACTTC; CDR3 protein: CASTVPEGLAEQYF
clone size: -; D gene: -; V gene: TRBV7-9; J gene: TRBJ2-3; CDR3 DNA: TGTGCCAGCAGCTTAGGTAGTTCTCCGGATACGCAGTATTTT; CDR3 protein: CASSLGSSPDTQYF
clone size: -; D gene: -; V gene: TRBV5-4; J gene: TRBJ1-1; CDR3 DNA: TGTGCCAGCAGCTTAAGAGGCCCGAACACTGAAGCTTTCTTT; CDR3 protein: CASSLRGPNTEAFF
clone size: -; D gene: -; V gene: TRBV20-1; J gene: TRBJ1-1; CDR3 DNA: TGCAGTGCCCCTCTTAACACTGAAGCTTTCTTT; CDR3 protein: CSAPLNTEAFF
clone size: -; D gene: -; V gene: TRBV2; J gene: TRBJ1-4; CDR3 DNA: TGTGCCAGCAGTCAGGGAGAAAAACTGTTTTTT; CDR3 protein: CASSQGEKLFF
clone size: -; D gene: TRBD2; V gene: TRBV19; J gene: TRBJ2-3; CDR3 DNA: TGTGCCAGTAGTAGAGCGGGGGCCGATACGCAGTATTTT; CDR3 protein: CASSRAGADTQYF
clone size: -; D gene: -; V gene: TRBV5-1; J gene: TRBJ1-2; CDR3 DNA: TGCGCCAGCAGCTTGTTCTTGGGGGCGTACTATGGCTACACCTTC; CDR3 protein: CASSLFLGAYYGYTF
clone size: -; D gene: TRBD1; V gene: TRBV27; J gene: TRBJ2-1; CDR3 DNA: TGTGCCAGCAGATCGGACAGGTCCCCTTCCTACAATGAGCAGTTCTTC; CDR3 protein: CASRSDRSPSYNEQFF
clone size: -; D gene: -; V gene: TRBV27; J gene: TRBJ2-5; CDR3 DNA: TGTGCCAGCGCCGGGACGGAGAGGCGAGAGACCCAGTACTTC; CDR3 protein: CASAGTERRETQYF
clone size: -; D gene: TRBD2; V gene: TRBV27; J gene: TRBJ2-7; CDR3 DNA: TGTGCCAGCAGTTTAATCGCTAGCGGGAGTTACGAGCAGTACTTC; CDR3 protein: CASSLIASGSYEQYF
clone size: -; D gene: TRBD1; V gene: TRBV6-6; J gene: TRBJ2-7; CDR3 DNA: TGTGCCAGCAGTTACTCGACAGGGGGAGACTACGAGCAGTACTTC; CDR3 protein: CASSYSTGGDYEQYF
clone size: -; D gene: TRBD1; V gene: TRBV30; J gene: TRBJ1-5; CDR3 DNA: TGTGCCTGGAGTGTACGGGACAGGTTTGGGCAGCCCCAGCATTTT; CDR3 protein: CAWSVRDRFGQPQHF
clone size: -; D gene: TRBD2; V gene: TRBV5-1; J gene: TRBJ2-7; CDR3 DNA: TGCGCCAGCAGCTCTTCTAGCGGGAGTCTTCGCGAGCAGTACTTC; CDR3 protein: CASSSSSGSLREQYF
clone size: -; D gene: TRBD1; V gene: TRBV9; J gene: TRBJ2-3; CDR3 DNA: TGTGCCAGCAGCGTAGCTGGGCAGGGGGCGATAGATACGCAGTATTTT; CDR3 protein: CASSVAGQGAIDTQYF
clone size: -; D gene: -; V gene: TRBV4-1; J gene: TRBJ2-7; CDR3 DNA: TGCGCCAGCAGCCAAAACCTTGGACAGCTAACATCCTACGAGCAGTACTTC; CDR3 protein: CASSQNLGQLTSYEQYF
clone size: once; D gene: -; V gene: TRBV6-1; J gene: TRBJ2-7; CDR3 DNA: TGTGCCAGCAGTGAAAGTTACCAGAACCGCTACGAGCGGCAGTACTTC; CDR3 protein: CASSESYQNRYERQYF
clone size: -; D gene: TRBD2; V gene: TRBV10-3; J gene: TRBJ2-1; CDR3 DNA: TGTGCCATCAGTGGGTTAGCGGGTAACAATGAGCAGTTCTTC; CDR3 protein: CAISGLAGNNEQFF
clone size: few; D gene: TRBD1; V gene: TRBV7-9; J gene: TRBJ2-2; CDR3 DNA: TGTGCCAGCAGCGTCGCCAGGGGGCGCGTCACCGGGGAGCTGTTTTTT; CDR3 protein: CASSVARGRVTGELFF
clone size: -; D gene: -; V gene: TRBV6-5; J gene: TRBJ2-7; CDR3 DNA: TGTGCCAGCAGTCGTACGGACTACGAGCAGTACTTC; CDR3 protein: CASSRTDYEQYF
clone size: -; D gene: TRBD1; V gene: TRBV5-1; J gene: TRBJ2-5; CDR3 DNA: TGCGCCAGCAGCAGGGACAGGGTGGCAGAGACCCAGTACTTC; CDR3 protein: CASSRDRVAETQYF
clone size: -; D gene: TRBD1; V gene: TRBV11-3; J gene: TRBJ1-2; CDR3 DNA: TGTGCCAGCAGCCCCGACAGGGGGCGCGGGAAGTGGTTCTATGGCTACACCTTC; CDR3 protein: CASSPDRGRGKWFYGYTF
clone size: -; D gene: TRBD2; V gene: TRBV4-2; J gene: TRBJ2-3; CDR3 DNA: TGTGCCAGCAGCCAAGGGAGCGGGAGGGCCGCAGATACGCAGTATTTT; CDR3 protein: CASSQGSGRAADTQYF
clone size: -; D gene: TRBD2; V gene: TRBV5-1; J gene: TRBJ2-5; CDR3 DNA: TGCGCCAGCAGCAATAGCGGGAACCAAGAGACCCAGTACTTC; CDR3 protein: CASSNSGNQETQYF
clone size: few; D gene: -; V gene: TRBV6-4; J gene: TRBJ2-7; CDR3 DNA: TGTGCCAGCAGTGCAACAAACCCGGGCGAGCAGTACTTC; CDR3 protein: CASSATNPGEQYF
clone size: -; D gene: -; V gene: TRBV10-3; J gene: TRBJ1-2; CDR3 DNA: TGTGCCATAGGTCCCGGATATAACTATGGCTACACCTTC; CDR3 protein: CAIGPGYNYGYTF
clone size: once; D gene: -; V gene: TRBV14; J gene: TRBJ2-3; CDR3 DNA: TGTGCCAGCAGCCAAGATCTGGCCTTCACGGATACGCAGTATTTT; CDR3 protein: CASSQDLAFTDTQYF
clone size: -; D gene: -; V gene: TRBV18; J gene: TRBJ2-1; CDR3 DNA: TGTGCCAGCTCACCCGACCAAGAGCAGTTCTTC; CDR3 protein: CASSPDQEQFF
clone size: -; D gene: -; V gene: TRBV21-1; J gene: TRBJ1-1; CDR3 DNA: TGTGCCAGCAGGTCGGGGTACACTGAAGCTTTCTTT; CDR3 protein: CASRSGYTEAFF
clone size: -; D gene: -; V gene: TRBV6-1; J gene: TRBJ1-1; CDR3 DNA: TGTGCCAGCACCTCCGGCCTGAACACTGAAGCTTTCTTT; CDR3 protein: CASTSGLNTEAFF
clone size: -; D gene: -; V gene: TRBV7-9; J gene: TRBJ1-1; CDR3 DNA: TGTGCCAGCAGCCCTGTCGGGACTCGCACTGAAGCTTTCTTT; CDR3 protein: CASSPVGTRTEAFF
clone size: -; D gene: TRBD1; V gene: TRBV28; J gene: TRBJ1-1; CDR3 DNA: TGTGCCAGCAGTTCAACCCGGGACAGTGAAGCTTTCTTT; CDR3 protein: CASSSTRDSEAFF